This TCR beta chain was sequenced in a study of T-cell reconstitution after alpha-beta-depleted transplantation in children. Broader study findings: By about two months after transplant, alpha-beta T cells reportedly arose from several hundred graft clones that had expanded. Among T cells one year after transplant, newly produced cells accounted for most counts and diversity.

Preparation of the TCRbeta library involved a method that used unique molecular identifiers. MiXCR, applied by TCRdb to the PCR reads, yields one record per CDR3 protein. The data contain approximately 230,000 distinct CDR3 sequences, 20% to 30% of them singletons. CDR1 is MDHEN, CDR2 SYDVKM, per germline. V was shortened by 1 base and J by 7 bases, with 10 bases between the two germline ends. The CDR3 extends over 13 amino acids. This clonotype was found a few times. Its antigen is still unknown. The sequence came from a female patient aged 2-10 years who had a stem cell transplant for congenital amegakaryocytic thrombocytopenia, so the T cells may come from the graft donor. V usage is TRBV28 and J usage is TRBJ1-1; D is ambiguous. The sequencing used PBMCs, mostly from graft donor cells, collected 360 days after TCRalphabeta/CD19-depleted stem cell transplant. CDR3 sequence (DNA): TGTGCCAGCAGTTTATTAGGCAGTAGTGAAGCTTTCTTT. This translates into CASSLLGSSEAFF.